A selection of T cell receptor beta chains follows, all from one sample in a study of shared clonotypes between healthy human individuals. Some clones are missing from TCRdb's copy, which holds only in-frame ones; the method was immunoSEQ multiplex PCR. The table records 2 million to 2.5 million clones, roughly 93% of them present only once. Sequencing used naive CD4+ T cells from PBMCs. The receptors were sampled from a man between 18 and 35 years old in good health. Some clones in this sample may be carry-over from other donors' samples. The CDR3 runs from the conserved cysteine through the conserved F or W. The order of the fields is J gene, D gene, clone size, V gene, CDR3 DNA, CDR3 protein. D genes are given only for firm matches. Not every row has a clone size; where given, it reads once, few, many or a size class.

>TRBJ2-7|TRBD1|NA|TRBV6-5
TGTGCCAGCAGGCGACAGGGCCGCTACGAGCAGTACTTC
CASRRQGRYEQYF
>TRBJ2-7|TRBD2|NA|TRBV11-2
TGTGCCAGCAGCTTAGAAACCTCCGGGACTAGCTTAACGTACTTC
CASSLETSGTSLTYF
>TRBJ1-1|NA|NA|TRBV9
TGTGCCAGCACCAGGGACTTTATGAACACTGAAGCTTTCTTT
CASTRDFMNTEAFF
>TRBJ1-5|NA|NA|TRBV7-6
TGTGCCAGCAGCTTAAGCCCAGGCGGCAATCAGCCCCAGCATTTT
CASSLSPGGNQPQHF
>TRBJ2-1|TRBD1|NA|TRBV5-1
TGCGCCAGCAGCGCGGGACAGGGGATCGAGCAGTTCTTC
CASSAGQGIEQFF
>TRBJ2-2|NA|NA|TRBV6-5
TGTGCCAGCGGCTTGGACTATCCTCCCGGGGAGCTGTTTTTT
CASGLDYPPGELFF
>TRBJ1-2|NA|NA|TRBV9
TGTGCCAGCAGCGTAGATGACTATGGCTACACCTTC
CASSVDDYGYTF
>TRBJ1-4|NA|NA|TRBV4-3
TGCGCCAGCAACGGGGCGGGGGCTGGATCTAATGAAAAACTGTTTTTT
CASNGAGAGSNEKLFF
>TRBJ1-4|NA|NA|TRBV19
TGTGCCAGTAGTAAGTTGACGGGTAATGAAAAACTGTTTTTT
CASSKLTGNEKLFF
>TRBJ1-2|NA|NA|TRBV5-6
TGTGCCAGCAGCTTGGATTATCTCGGTGGCTACACCTTC
CASSLDYLGGYTF
>TRBJ1-4|TRBD1|NA|TRBV5-4
TGTGCCAGCGGTGAACAGGGGAGGGATGAAAAACTGTTTTTT
CASGEQGRDEKLFF
>TRBJ1-2|NA|NA|TRBV20-1
TGCAGCGCGGTCGGGGACTATGGCTACACCTTC
CSAVGDYGYTF
>TRBJ2-7|TRBD2|NA|TRBV27
TGTGCCAGCAGTTTACCGGGACTAGCGTTCCACGAGCAGTACTTC
CASSLPGLAFHEQYF
>TRBJ1-1|NA|NA|TRBV2
TGTGCCAGCAGTGACGAACGTCGCTGGGGTGCTGAAGCTTTCTTT
CASSDERRWGAEAFF
>TRBJ1-5|TRBD1|NA|TRBV28
TGTGCCAGCAGTTTATTACAGGGGACTCAGCCCCAGCATTTT
CASSLLQGTQPQHF
>TRBJ2-3|NA|NA|TRBV25-1
TGTGCCAGCAGTGGGGTCAGGGGAAAGAGTACGGGCACAGATACGCAGTATTTT
CASSGVRGKSTGTDTQYF
>TRBJ2-1|TRBD2|NA|TRBV5-1
TGCGCCAGCAGCTGGACGGGACTAGCGGGACGCAATGAGCAGTTCTTC
CASSWTGLAGRNEQFF
>TRBJ2-3|TRBD2|NA|TRBV19
TGTGCCAGTAGTATTGACGCACTAGCGGCTAGCACAGATACGCAGTATTTT
CASSIDALAASTDTQYF
>TRBJ2-3|NA|NA|TRBV11-1
TGTGCCAGCAGCGAGAAAGGGGATAGCACAGATACGCAGTATTTT
CASSEKGDSTDTQYF
>TRBJ1-1|NA|few|TRBV29-1
TGCAGCGTCGGGGGAACAGCTGGAGCTTTCTTT
CSVGGTAGAFF
>TRBJ2-5|NA|NA|TRBV30
TGTGCCTGGACCTTATCCCGGGAGACCCAGTACTTC
CAWTLSRETQYF
>TRBJ1-2|NA|NA|TRBV29-1
TGCAGCGTTGATTGGAGAGGGCCCCGCTATGGCTACACCTTC
CSVDWRGPRYGYTF
>TRBJ2-7|TRBD2|NA|TRBV10-3
TGTGCCATCAGTGAGTCCAATGGACTAGCGGACTCCTACGAGCAGTACTTC
CAISESNGLADSYEQYF
>TRBJ2-5|NA|NA|TRBV5-4
TGTGCCAGCAGCTTCCCAGGCAGACGGTCCCAGTACTTC
CASSFPGRRSQYF
>TRBJ1-2|NA|NA|TRBV28
TGTGCCAGCAGCCCATTGTCCTATGGCTACACCTTC
CASSPLSYGYTF
>TRBJ2-1|NA|NA|TRBV19
TGTGCCACCCGCCAGGGTTACAATGAGCAGTTCTTC
CATRQGYNEQFF